The 5 T cell receptor beta chains below were found in one sample sequenced in a study of radiation and T cells in renal cell carcinoma. Profiled with immunoSEQ multiplex PCR; TCRdb holds only in-frame clones, not every one. This sample has around 20,000 clones, with around 46% found just once. Treatment given: 15 Gy SBRT to primary tumor, nephrectomy 4 weeks later. Source: tumor tissue, taken from a patient whose treatment included radiotherapy and nephrectomy. These receptors were obtained from a woman between 50 and 59 years old with renal cell carcinoma.

This clone was observed a few times. The genes are TRBV11-2 and TRBJ1-2, with D perhaps TRBD1 (6 bases). The germline gives CDR1 SGHAT, CDR2 FQNNGV. V gave up 5 bases and J gave up 3 bases, with 19 bases separating them. This CDR3 has 16 residues. CDR3 in DNA: TGTGCCAGCAGCCGAATGGGGGCCCGGGCCGACTATGGCTACACCTTC. It yields the protein CASSRMGARADYGYTF.

This clone was seen more than once but under ten times. The V call is TRBV27, the J call TRBJ2-2, with D tentatively TRBD2 (5 bases). The CDR3 is 13 amino acids. The V gene lost 4 bases and the J gene lost 5 bases, with 8 bases spanning the gap. Germline lookup yields CDR1 MNHEY and CDR2 SMNVEV (reference sequence). CDR3 sequence: CASSSTGTGELFF. The DNA for the CDR3 is TGTGCCAGCAGTTCGACGGGAACCGGGGAGCTGTTTTTT.

CDR3 coding DNA: TGTGCCAGCAGCGTAGTAGGTAGCGGGGGTGACCGGAACAAAAACATTCAGTACTTC. Its translation: CASSVVGSGGDRNKNIQYF. The chain has TRBV9 and TRBJ2-4; the match to TRBD2 covers 9 bases. CDR1 is SGDLS and CDR2 is YYNGEE in the germline V gene. The CDR3 extends over 19 amino acids. V shed 0 bases, J shed 3 bases, and the junction held 13 bases outside the gene matches.

The CDR3 DNA sequence: TGTGCCAGTAGTCCCGGACAGGGCGGCGAGCAGTACTTC. Translating it yields CASSPGQGGEQYF. V usage is TRBV19 and J usage is TRBJ2-7; 8 nucleotides agree with TRBD1. V shed 5 bases and J 6 bases; nucleotides not matched to a gene: 6. Germline V gene sequence: CDR1 LNHDA, CDR2 SQIVND (reference sequence). This CDR3 comprises 13 residues.

V is TRBV5-6 and J is TRBJ2-7, with 7 positions matching TRBD1. The trim removed 4 bases at V and 6 bases at J, leaving 7 bases unmatched. The CDR3 covers 13 residues. Germline CDR1 SGHDT, CDR2 YYEEEE. CDR3 in amino acids: CASSHGQVGEQYF. The CDR3 region has the DNA TGTGCCAGCAGCCACGGACAGGTTGGCGAGCAGTACTTC.